One sample yielded the 24 T cell receptor beta chains listed below, sequenced in a study of blood T cell repertoires in COVID-19. Libraries were prepared by immunoSEQ multiplex PCR; TCRdb keeps only in-frame clonotypes and omits some of them. This sample has just under 350,000 clones; around 91% occur once, and the top ten carry 3% to 4%. The specimen sequenced was peripheral blood. The receptor set was obtained from a woman under 30 who had recovered from COVID-19.

This chain links TRBV18 with TRBJ1-1; D remains unclear. Trimming took 5 bases from V and 5 from J, leaving 6 bases between them. Per germline, CDR1 KGHSH and CDR2 LQKENI. The CDR3 runs to 11 residues. CDR3 amino acids: CASSAQTEAFF. DNA of the CDR3: TGTGCCAGCTCAGCCCAGACTGAAGCTTTCTTT.

The genes are TRBV27 and TRBJ2-7; the match to TRBD1 covers 8 bases. Germline values: CDR1 MNHEY, CDR2 SMNVEV (reference sequence). The CDR3 runs to 15 residues. V was pared by 4 bases and J by 2 bases, with 7 bases of the junction left unmatched. CDR3 sequence reads: CASSSTGDFTYEQYV. The CDR3 DNA reads as TGTGCCAGCAGTTCGACAGGGGATTTCACCTACGAGCAGTACGTC.

In the case of this clone: The junction departs from the called germline gene at one end, perhaps through a read error. In DNA, the CDR3 is TGTGCCGGCAGTTACTCCGCCACTTTAGAATCCCCCCAGCATTTT. Protein sequence: CAGSYSATLESPQHF. The rearrangement uses TRBV6-5 and TRBJ1-5; D unresolved. CDR1 and CDR2 from the germline V gene are MNHEY and SVGAGI. The CDR3 is 15 amino acids.

V usage is TRBV2 and J usage is TRBJ1-4, with D possibly matching TRBD1 (5 bases). The germline gives CDR1 SNHLY, CDR2 FYNNEI. The V gene lost 4 bases and the J gene lost 4 bases, with 10 bases spanning the gap. The CDR3 contains 14 residues. The CDR3 nucleotides are TGTGCCAGCAGTGCAAACAGGCTTAATGAAAAACTGTTTTTT. Amino acid sequence: CASSANRLNEKLFF.

This chain uses TRBV5-1 with TRBJ2-1; 12 bases align to TRBD2. Germline V gene sequence: CDR1 SGHRS, CDR2 YFSETQ. With V trimmed by 1 base and J by 7 bases, 6 bases remained unmatched. The CDR3 runs 16 residues. Here the CDR3 reads CASSLRTSGRQNEQFF. Here the CDR3 DNA reads TGCGCCAGCAGCTTGCGCACTAGCGGGAGGCAAAATGAGCAGTTCTTC.

About this clone: Other DNA sequences from this sample encode an identical CDR3 as well. This chain connects TRBV3-1 (or the pseudogene TRBV3-2) to TRBJ2-1; 8 bases match TRBD2. V shed 1 base and J 4 bases; nucleotides not matched to a gene: 3. CDR1 and CDR2 (germline): LGHDT, YNNKEL (reference sequence). The CDR3 extends over 15 amino acids. The DNA of the CDR3 is TGTGCCAGCAGCCAAGTTGCGGGAGGATACAATGAGCAGTTCTTC. Residues: CASSQVAGGYNEQFF.

The chain couples TRBV6-1 to TRBJ2-5; TRBD2 might be the D (5 bases). This CDR3 contains 13 residues. Germline-derived CDR1 and CDR2 are MNHNS and SASEGT. V was pared by 0 bases and J by 7 bases, with 9 bases between. DNA for the CDR3: TGTGCCAGCAGTGAAGCAGGGAGTGGGACCCAGTACTTC. Its protein is CASSEAGSGTQYF.

The V gene is TRBV5-4, the J gene TRBJ1-2; D unclear. Trimming pared 2 bases from V and 3 bases from J, leaving 11 bases between. This CDR3 comprises 14 residues. Germline V CDR1 and CDR2: SGHNT, YYREEE (reference sequence). The CDR3 sequence is CASSFPRRDYGYTF. In DNA, the CDR3 is TGTGCCAGCAGCTTCCCAAGGAGGGACTATGGCTACACCTTC.

Regarding this clone: This CDR3 is also generated by other DNA sequences in the sample. This chain links TRBV14 with TRBJ1-2, with 10 positions matching TRBD1. The CDR3 runs to 13 residues. The ends lost 4 bases at V and 5 bases at J; junction bases unmatched: 1. Germline V gene data show CDR1 as SGHDN and CDR2 as FVKESK. The CDR3 region is CASSPGQGYGYTF. CDR3 in DNA: TGTGCCAGCAGCCCGGGACAGGGGTATGGCTACACCTTC.

The chain joins TRBV11-3 to TRBJ1-1; D not certain. Germline values: CDR1 SGHNT, CDR2 YENEEA. The CDR3 extends over 12 amino acids. The ends were cut back, 5 bases at V and 1 base at J, with 5 bases in the middle. The CDR3 spells CASSPWNTEAFF. The CDR3 bases are TGTGCCAGCAGCCCCTGGAACACTGAAGCTTTCTTT.

The rearrangement joins TRBV28 to TRBJ1-1, with D unresolved. Germline V CDR1 and CDR2: MDHEN, SYDVKM. The CDR3 covers 12 residues. V dropped 1 base and J dropped 2 bases, with 2 bases sitting between them. CDR3 DNA: TGTGCCAGCAGTTTATCAAACACTGAAGCTTTCTTT. This encodes CASSLSNTEAFF.

The J gene is TRBJ2-1, the V gene TRBV7-2; 12 bases are a match to TRBD2. The CDR3 is 15 residues long. Per the germline V gene, CDR1 is SGHTA and CDR2 is FQGNSA. The trim removed 6 bases at V and 5 bases at J, leaving 5 bases unmatched. CDR3 protein: CASSPSGRENNEQFF. The CDR3 nucleotides are TGTGCCAGCAGTCCTAGCGGGAGGGAAAACAATGAGCAGTTCTTC.

The genes are TRBV30 and TRBJ1-1; D call uncertain. The CDR3 extends over 13 amino acids. Trimming removed 3 bases from V and 4 bases from J, with 12 bases in between. Germline V lookup: CDR1 GTSNPN, CDR2 SVGIG (reference sequence). The CDR3 protein is CAWRSGVGTEAFF. CDR3 DNA sequence: TGTGCCTGGAGGAGCGGCGTGGGCACTGAAGCTTTCTTT. Filled out from reference TRBV30 and TRBJ1-1, the complete variable domain reads SQTIHQWPATLVQPVGSPLSLECTVEGTSNPNLYWYRQAAGRGLQLLFYSVGIGQISSEVPQNLSASRPQDRQFILSSKKLLLSDSGFYLCAWRSGVGTEAFFGQGTRLTVV.

Only one count was recorded for this clone. V is TRBV11-1 and J is TRBJ2-1; D is unresolved. The germline CDR1 and CDR2 sequences are SGHAT and FQDESV (reference sequence). The germline V and J ends were trimmed by 2 bases and 1 base, with 9 bases remaining between them. CDR3 length equals 15 residues. CDR3 DNA: TGTGCCAGCAGCTTATTCGGTCTTTCCTACAATGAGCAGTTCTTC. It codes for CASSLFGLSYNEQFF.

CDR3 nucleotides: TGTGCCAGTAGTCCGACAGGGGTGATCGGCTATGGCTACACCTTC. Amino acids: CASSPTGVIGYGYTF. The rearrangement uses TRBV19 and TRBJ1-2, with 8 bases fitting TRBD1. This CDR3 spans 15 amino acids. The germline CDR1 and CDR2 sequences are LNHDA and SQIVND (reference sequence). V was clipped by 5 bases and J by 4 bases; unmatched bases: 9.

The chain joins TRBV23-1 to TRBJ1-2; D is uncertain. TRBV23-1 is an open reading frame, and its role is uncertain. The CDR3 runs 15 residues. V dropped 4 bases and J dropped 0 bases, with 12 bases sitting between them. The CDR3: CASSRTLTSNYGYTF. As DNA, the CDR3 is TGCGCCAGCAGTCGAACACTGACTTCTAACTATGGCTACACCTTC.

This chain links TRBV7-2 with TRBJ1-5, with 9 bases lining up with TRBD1. The CDR3 covers 13 residues. Losses at the gene ends were 8 bases for V and 10 bases for J; bases not matched to a gene: 9. Germline CDR1 and CDR2: SGHTA and FQGNSA. CDR3 loop: CASQYDRGGPQHF. CDR3 DNA: TGTGCCAGCCAATACGACAGGGGGGGACCCCAGCATTTT.

V and J are TRBV4-3 and TRBJ1-4; D is ambiguous. CDR1 is LGHNA and CDR2 is YSLEER in the germline V gene. The CDR3 runs to 15 residues. V shed 4 bases and J shed 4 bases, with 13 bases lying between them. The CDR3 nucleotides read TGCGCCAGCAGCCGGCGCGGCCAAATTAATGAAAAACTGTTTTTT. Protein sequence: CASSRRGQINEKLFF.

The chain combines TRBV7-9 with TRBJ2-5; 7 nucleotides align to TRBD2. Looked up from germline, CDR1 is SEHNR and CDR2 is FQNEAQ (reference sequence). V dropped 5 bases and J dropped 4; count of bases not matched to a gene: 16. The CDR3 consists of 17 residues. CDR3 DNA: TGTGCCAGCAGCGCCGGTTTCGGACTAGTCGTCGGAGAGACCCAGTACTTC. Translated: CASSAGFGLVVGETQYF.

This chain's CDR3 is CASTKTDEQFF. The CDR3 nucleotides are TGTGCCAGCACCAAAACGGATGAGCAGTTCTTC. The J gene is TRBJ2-1, the V gene TRBV2, with D uncertain. The CDR3 consists of 11 residues. Germline CDR1 SNHLY, CDR2 FYNNEI. The germline V and J ends were trimmed by 7 bases and 8 bases, with 9 bases remaining between them.

In this sample, this clone turned up once. The chain has TRBV5-4 and TRBJ2-3, with 10 bases aligning to TRBD1. Germline V lookup: CDR1 SGHNT, CDR2 YYREEE (reference sequence). The V gene end was trimmed by 0 bases and the J gene end by 1 base; junction bases not matched to a gene: 2. This CDR3 has 16 residues. The CDR3 DNA is TGTGCCAGCAGCTTGGGAGGGACAGGGGGCACAGATACGCAGTATTTT. Translated, it gives CASSLGGTGGTDTQYF.

The J gene is TRBJ2-5, the V gene TRBV6-5, with D tentatively TRBD2 (6 bases). Germline CDR1 and CDR2: MNHEY and SVGAGI. Trimming took off 6 bases at V and 1 base at J, with 9 bases between the two ends. CDR3 size: 13 residues. The CDR3 DNA follows: TGTGCCAGCAGCCGGACTATCCAAGAGACCCAGTACTTC. Its protein is CASSRTIQETQYF.

V usage is TRBV7-9 and J usage is TRBJ1-5; D is perhaps TRBD1 (5 bases). CDR1 SEHNR and CDR2 FQNEAQ come from the germline V gene (reference sequence). CDR3 size: 15 residues. Between the trimmed V and J ends, which lost 1 base and 2 bases, there was a span of 9 bases. This CDR3 is CASSLGTYGNQPQHF. The CDR3 DNA reads as TGTGCCAGCAGCTTAGGGACATATGGCAATCAGCCCCAGCATTTT.

V usage is TRBV5-1 and J usage is TRBJ1-2, with 8 bases matching TRBD1. This CDR3 is 17 amino acids long. V lost 4 bases and J lost 5; bases outside the gene matches: 16. The V gene's germline CDR1 is SGHRS and CDR2 YFSETQ. The CDR3 spells CASSADRGIRTRYGYTF. The CDR3 nucleotides are TGCGCCAGCAGCGCCGACAGGGGAATTAGAACTAGGTATGGCTACACCTTC.